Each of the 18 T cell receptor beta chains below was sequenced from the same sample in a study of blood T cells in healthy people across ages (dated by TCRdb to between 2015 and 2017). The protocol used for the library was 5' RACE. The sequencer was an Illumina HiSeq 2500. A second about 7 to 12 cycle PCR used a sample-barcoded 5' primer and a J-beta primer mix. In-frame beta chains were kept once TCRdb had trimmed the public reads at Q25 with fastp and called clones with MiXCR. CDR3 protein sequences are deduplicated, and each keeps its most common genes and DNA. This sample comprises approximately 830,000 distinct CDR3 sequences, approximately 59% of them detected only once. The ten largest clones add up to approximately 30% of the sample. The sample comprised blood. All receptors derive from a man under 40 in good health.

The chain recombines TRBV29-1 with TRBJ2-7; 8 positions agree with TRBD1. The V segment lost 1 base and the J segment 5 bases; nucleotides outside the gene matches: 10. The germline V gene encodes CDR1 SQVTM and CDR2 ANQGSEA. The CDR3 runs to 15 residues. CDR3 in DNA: TGCAGCGTTGAAGTCCCGGCAGGGGGCAAGGACGAGCAGTACTTC. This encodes CSVEVPAGGKDEQYF.

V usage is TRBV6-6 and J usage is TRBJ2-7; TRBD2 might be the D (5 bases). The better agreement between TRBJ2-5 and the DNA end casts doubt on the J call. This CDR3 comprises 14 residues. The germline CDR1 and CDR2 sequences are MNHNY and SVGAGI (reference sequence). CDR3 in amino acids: CASSYPRGRETQYF. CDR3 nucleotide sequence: TGTGCCAGCAGTTACCCTCGAGGGAGAGAGACCCAGTACTTC.

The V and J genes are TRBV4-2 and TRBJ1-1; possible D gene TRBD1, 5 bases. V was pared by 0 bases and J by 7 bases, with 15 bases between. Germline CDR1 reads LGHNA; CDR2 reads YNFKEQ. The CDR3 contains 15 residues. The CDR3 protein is CASSQELGWGSEAFF. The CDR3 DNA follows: TGTGCCAGCAGCCAAGAGTTAGGGTGGGGCAGTGAAGCTTTCTTT.

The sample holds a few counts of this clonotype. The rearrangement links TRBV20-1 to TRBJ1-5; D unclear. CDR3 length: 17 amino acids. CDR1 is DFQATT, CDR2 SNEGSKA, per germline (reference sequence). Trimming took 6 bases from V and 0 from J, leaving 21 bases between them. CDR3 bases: TGCAGTGCCCACGCCACTCTTCAAGGGTATAGCAATCAGCCCCAGCATTTT. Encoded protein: CSAHATLQGYSNQPQHF.

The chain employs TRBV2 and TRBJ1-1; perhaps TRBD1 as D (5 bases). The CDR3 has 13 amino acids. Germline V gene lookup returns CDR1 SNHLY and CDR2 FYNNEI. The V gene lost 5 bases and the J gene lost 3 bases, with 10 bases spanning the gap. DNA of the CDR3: TGTGCCAGCAGTCGTGACAGACACACTGAAGCTTTCTTT. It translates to CASSRDRHTEAFF.

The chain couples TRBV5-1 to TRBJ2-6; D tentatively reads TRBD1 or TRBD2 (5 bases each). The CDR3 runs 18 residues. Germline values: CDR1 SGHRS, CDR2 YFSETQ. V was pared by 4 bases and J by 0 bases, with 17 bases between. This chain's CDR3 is CASSQTGTGTSGANVLTF. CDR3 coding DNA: TGCGCCAGCAGCCAAACCGGGACGGGGACCTCTGGGGCCAACGTCCTGACTTTC. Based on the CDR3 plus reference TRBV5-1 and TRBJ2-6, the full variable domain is KAGVTQTPRYLIKTRGQQVTLSCSPISGHRSVSWYQQTPGQGLQFLFEYFSETQRNKGNFPGRFSGRQFSNSRSEMNVSTLELGDSALYLCASSQTGTGTSGANVLTFGAGSRLTVL.

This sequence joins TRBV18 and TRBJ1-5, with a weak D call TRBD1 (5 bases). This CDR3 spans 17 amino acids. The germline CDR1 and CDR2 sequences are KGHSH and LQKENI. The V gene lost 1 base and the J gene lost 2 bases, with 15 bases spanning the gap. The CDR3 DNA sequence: TGTGCCAGCTCACCACTCCGGGACTGGGAGGGCAATCAGCCCCAGCATTTT. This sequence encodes CASSPLRDWEGNQPQHF.

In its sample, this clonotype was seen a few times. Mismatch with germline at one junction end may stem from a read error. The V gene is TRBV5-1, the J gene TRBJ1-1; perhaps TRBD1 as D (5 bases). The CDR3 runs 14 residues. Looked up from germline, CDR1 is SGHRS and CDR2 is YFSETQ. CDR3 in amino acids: CASSFGGGNTEAFF. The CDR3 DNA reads TGTGCCAGCAGTTTTGGGGGGGGAAACACTGAAGCTTTCTTT.

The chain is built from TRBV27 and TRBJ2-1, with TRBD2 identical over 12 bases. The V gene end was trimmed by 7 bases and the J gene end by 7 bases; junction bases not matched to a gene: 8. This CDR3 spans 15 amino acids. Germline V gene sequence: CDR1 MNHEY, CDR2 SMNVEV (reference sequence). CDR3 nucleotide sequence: TGTGCCAGCAATCCAACTAGCGGGGGGACAAATGAGCAGTTCTTC. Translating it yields CASNPTSGGTNEQFF.

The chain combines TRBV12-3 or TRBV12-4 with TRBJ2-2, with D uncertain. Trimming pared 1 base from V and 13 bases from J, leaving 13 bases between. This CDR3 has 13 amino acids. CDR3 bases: TGTGCCAGCAGTTTAGGCAACACCCGCGGGCTGTTTTTT. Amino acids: CASSLGNTRGLFF.

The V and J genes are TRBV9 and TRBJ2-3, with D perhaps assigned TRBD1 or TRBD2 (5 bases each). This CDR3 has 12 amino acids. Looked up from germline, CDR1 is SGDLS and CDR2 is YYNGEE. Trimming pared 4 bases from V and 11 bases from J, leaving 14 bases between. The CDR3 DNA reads TGTGCCAGCAGCCCCAAATGGGACCAGCAGTATTTT. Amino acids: CASSPKWDQQYF.

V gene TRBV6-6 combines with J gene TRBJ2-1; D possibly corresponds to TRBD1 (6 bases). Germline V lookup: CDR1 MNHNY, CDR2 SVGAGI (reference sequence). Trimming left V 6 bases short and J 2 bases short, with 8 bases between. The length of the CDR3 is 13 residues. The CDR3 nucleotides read TGTGCCAGCAGGAAGGGGGCCTACAATGAGCAGTTCTTC. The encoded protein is CASRKGAYNEQFF.

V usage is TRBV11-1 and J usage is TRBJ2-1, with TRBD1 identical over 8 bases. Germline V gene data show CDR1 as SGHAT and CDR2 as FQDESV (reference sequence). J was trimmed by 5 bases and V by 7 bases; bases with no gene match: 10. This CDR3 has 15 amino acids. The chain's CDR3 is CASTFGQGIHNEQFF. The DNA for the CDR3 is TGTGCCAGCACCTTCGGACAGGGAATCCACAATGAGCAGTTCTTC.

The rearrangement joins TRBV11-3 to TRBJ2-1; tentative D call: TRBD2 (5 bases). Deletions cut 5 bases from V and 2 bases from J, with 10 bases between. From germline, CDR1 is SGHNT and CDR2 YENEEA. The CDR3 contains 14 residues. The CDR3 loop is CASSTGSAYNEQFF. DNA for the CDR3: TGTGCCAGCAGCACGGGGTCTGCCTACAATGAGCAGTTCTTC.

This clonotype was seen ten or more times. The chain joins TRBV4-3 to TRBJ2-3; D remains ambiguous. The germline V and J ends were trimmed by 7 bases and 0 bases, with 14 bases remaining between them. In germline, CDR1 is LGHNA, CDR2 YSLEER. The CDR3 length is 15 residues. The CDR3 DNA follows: TGCGCCAGCACAATGGTCGGAAGTAGCACAGATACGCAGTATTTT. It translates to CASTMVGSSTDTQYF.

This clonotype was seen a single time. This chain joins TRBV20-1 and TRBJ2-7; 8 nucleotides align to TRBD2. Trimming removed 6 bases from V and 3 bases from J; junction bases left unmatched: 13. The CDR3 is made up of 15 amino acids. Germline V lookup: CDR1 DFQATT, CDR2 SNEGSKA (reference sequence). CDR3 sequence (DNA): TGCAGTGCGAGGAGTTCTAGCGGGTTGAGCTACGAGCAGTACTTC. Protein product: CSARSSSGLSYEQYF.

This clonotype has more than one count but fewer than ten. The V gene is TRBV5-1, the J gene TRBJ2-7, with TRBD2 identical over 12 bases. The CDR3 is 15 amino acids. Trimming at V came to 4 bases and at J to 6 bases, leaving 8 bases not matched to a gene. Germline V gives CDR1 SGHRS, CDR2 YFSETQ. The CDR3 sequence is CASSPALAGGPEQYF. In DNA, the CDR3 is TGCGCCAGCAGCCCGGCCCTAGCGGGGGGGCCCGAGCAGTACTTC.

CDR3 coding DNA: TGCGCCAGCAGCCAAGGCGACAGGTGGGCCAACGTCCTGACTTTC. This encodes CASSQGDRWANVLTF. This sequence joins TRBV4-1 and TRBJ2-6; tentative D call: TRBD1 (6 bases). The CDR3 is 15 residues long. The V end lost 1 base, the J end lost 5 bases, and 9 bases lay between the germline ends. In germline, CDR1 is MGHRA, CDR2 YSYEKL.